Listed here are 19 T cell receptor beta chains from one sample, sequenced in a study of T cells in Graves' hyperthyroidism and ophthalmopathy. RNA transcripts served as the template for amplifying TCR beta CDR3 regions. First-round RT-PCR with HTBI primers amplified the TCR CDR3 region. TCRdb reprocessed the multiplex PCR reads with MiXCR, giving one entry per CDR3 protein. This sample has around 300,000 distinct CDR3 sequences; about 14% occur once, and the top ten carry 6% to 8%. The sequenced sample consisted of blood. These TCRs come from a woman aged 25 to 45 with Graves' hyperthyroidism that later progressed to Graves' ophthalmopathy.

This clonotype was recorded at least ten times. The CDR3 here is CASSSRGAGGETQYF. The CDR3 nucleotides are TGTGCCAGCAGCTCCCGAGGAGCGGGAGGGGAGACCCAGTACTTC. The chain couples TRBV7-3 to TRBJ2-5; 10 bases are a match to TRBD2. V shed 4 bases and J 5 bases; nucleotides not matched to a gene: 7. CDR1 and CDR2 (germline): SGHTA, FQGTGA. The CDR3 length is 15 residues. The whole variable domain, filled in from reference TRBV7-3 and TRBJ2-5, reads GAGVSQTPSNKVTEKGKYVELRCDPISGHTALYWYRQSLGQGPEFLIYFQGTGAADDSGLPNDRFFAVRPEGSVSTLKIQRTERGDSAVYLCASSSRGAGGETQYFGPGTRLLVL.

This clonotype was detected many times. J is TRBJ2-3 and V is TRBV27; D call uncertain. Germline values: CDR1 MNHEY, CDR2 SMNVEV (reference sequence). Trimming stripped 9 bases from V and 5 bases from J, with 9 bases between. This CDR3 is built from 11 residues. For the CDR3, the DNA is TGTGCCAGGACCCCTAGAGATACGCAGTATTTT. Its translation is CARTPRDTQYF.

This clonotype was detected a few times. The rearrangement uses TRBV7-9 and TRBJ1-3; 9 nucleotides agree with TRBD1. This CDR3 comprises 16 residues. CDR1 is SEHNR, CDR2 FQNEAQ, per germline (reference sequence). Germline trimming cut 5 bases from V and 2 bases from J; bases unmatched to any gene: 7. The CDR3 protein is CASSRQGELAGNTIYF. The DNA for the CDR3 is TGTGCCAGCAGCCGACAGGGGGAACTAGCTGGAAACACCATATATTTT. Full variable domain (rest looked up from reference TRBV7-9 and TRBJ1-3): DTGVSQNPRHKITKRGQNVTFRCDPISEHNRLYWYRQTLGQGPEFLTYFQNEAQLEKSRLLSDRFSAERPKGSFSTLEIQRTEQGDSAMYLCASSRQGELAGNTIYFGEGSWLTVV.

V and J are TRBV27 and TRBJ2-2, with D uncertain. This CDR3 has 14 amino acids. Trimming took 5 bases from V and 4 from J, leaving 11 bases between them. Germline lookup yields CDR1 MNHEY and CDR2 SMNVEV (reference sequence). The CDR3 reads CASSPYLGTGELFF. Written as DNA, the CDR3 is TGTGCCAGCAGTCCGTACCTGGGCACCGGGGAGCTGTTTTTT.

Here the CDR3 DNA reads TGTGCCAGTAGTATAGTAAGAGGGGGCCTAGACATTCAGTACTTC. Its translation is CASSIVRGGLDIQYF. The chain is built from TRBV19 and TRBJ2-4; 7 nucleotides match TRBD1. The length of the CDR3 is 15 residues. Trimming removed 1 base from V and 8 bases from J; junction bases left unmatched: 8. CDR1 and CDR2 (germline): LNHDA, SQIVND (reference sequence).

Worth noting for this clonotype: A much larger clone sits a single nucleotide away, making a read error possible. The chain links TRBV18 to TRBJ2-5; maybe TRBD1 (6 bases). Deletions cut 5 bases from V and 1 base from J, with 20 bases between. The CDR3 contains 17 residues. CDR1 and CDR2 from the germline V gene are KGHSH and LQKENI. The CDR3 sequence: CASSIPTGHGVQETQYF. DNA of the CDR3: TGTGCCAGCTCAATACCCACGGGACATGGGGTCCAAGAGACCCAGTACTTC.

This clonotype was found many times. The chain recombines TRBV30 with TRBJ2-7; unclear D gene. The CDR3 is made up of 11 amino acids. The V gene lost 5 bases and the J gene lost 4 bases, with 9 bases spanning the gap. Germline V gene lookup returns CDR1 GTSNPN and CDR2 SVGIG (reference sequence). The CDR3 loop is CAWDVGYEQYF. The CDR3, as DNA: TGTGCCTGGGACGTGGGTTACGAGCAGTACTTC.

In this sample, this clonotype turned up a few times. This sequence may be a read error, since a much larger clone differs from it by one base. V gene TRBV28 combines with J gene TRBJ2-7; TRBD1 matches 11 bases. Germline loops: CDR1 MDHEN, CDR2 SYDVKM. V shed 6 bases and J 4 bases; nucleotides not matched to a gene: 11. The CDR3 loop spans 16 amino acids. In DNA form, the CDR3 reads TGTGCCAGCAGGCCCGCGGGACAGGGGGTTTTATACGAGCAGTACTTC. The encoded protein is CASRPAGQGVLYEQYF.

This clonotype was detected ten times or more. V gene TRBV6-2 or TRBV6-3 combines with J gene TRBJ2-5; D might be TRBD2 (6 bases). Per germline, CDR1 MNHEY and CDR2 SVGEGT. The CDR3 consists of 17 residues. V was cut by 0 bases and J by 3 bases, with 17 bases left in between. The CDR3 reads CASSYSMASAKKETQYF. CDR3 nucleotide sequence: TGTGCCAGCAGTTACTCGATGGCTAGCGCCAAAAAAGAGACCCAGTACTTC.

This clonotype was counted only a few times. The V gene is TRBV5-4, the J gene TRBJ2-4; D call uncertain. Germline V gene data show CDR1 as SGHNT and CDR2 as YYREEE (reference sequence). This CDR3 region has 14 residues. Trimming pared 4 bases from V and 2 bases from J, leaving 10 bases between. CDR3 coding DNA: TGTGCCAGCAGCAGCTTTGGTCCCAAAAACATTCAGTACTTC. Residues: CASSSFGPKNIQYF. The variable domain in full, completed from reference TRBV5-4 and TRBJ2-4, reads ETGVTQSPTHLIKTRGQQVTLRCSSQSGHNTVSWYQQALGQGPQFIFQYYREEENGRGNFPPRFSGLQFPNYSSELNVNALELDDSALYLCASSSFGPKNIQYFGAGTRLSVL.

This clonotype was counted ten times or more. V is TRBV13 and J is TRBJ2-7; 12 bases are a match to TRBD1. V was pared by 5 bases and J by 6 bases, with 8 bases of the junction left unmatched. The CDR3 is 15 amino acids. Germline-derived CDR1 and CDR2 are PRHDT and FYEKMQ (reference sequence). The chain's CDR3 is CASSITGTGGSEQYF. The CDR3 DNA follows: TGTGCCAGCAGCATAACCGGGACAGGGGGCTCCGAGCAGTACTTC.

In its sample, this clonotype was seen a few times. The gene calls are TRBV7-2 and TRBJ1-5; no clear D. The CDR3 is 13 amino acids. CDR1 and CDR2 (germline): SGHTA, FQGNSA. V lost 3 bases and J lost 5, with 8 bases in between. The CDR3 DNA reads as TGTGCCAGCAGCTTTCAGCAGGATCAGCCCCAGCATTTT. It is translated as CASSFQQDQPQHF.

This clonotype was seen many times. The chain joins TRBV20-1 to TRBJ2-5; a possible D gene is TRBD2 (6 bases). CDR1 is DFQATT, CDR2 SNEGSKA, per germline (reference sequence). The CDR3 sequence is 12 residues long. The DNA for the CDR3 is TGCAGCTCGCGGGATCTGGGAGAGACCCAGTACTTC. Amino acids: CSSRDLGETQYF.

This clonotype was recorded many times. The V and J genes are TRBV7-9 and TRBJ2-5, with D hard to call. The CDR3 is 12 residues long. Trimming shortened V by 8 bases and J by 5 bases, and 12 bases separated the two germline ends. Germline CDR1 is SEHNR and CDR2 is FQNEAQ (reference sequence). CDR3 amino acids: CASLSFVETQYF. As DNA, the CDR3 is TGTGCCAGCCTGAGTTTTGTTGAGACCCAGTACTTC.

This clonotype was counted ten times or more. The chain carries TRBV6-6 and TRBJ2-7, with 7 bases identical to TRBD2. V was pared by 0 bases and J by 9 bases, with 14 bases of the junction left unmatched. The germline V gene has CDR1 MNHNY and CDR2 SVGAGI (reference sequence). The CDR3 has 16 amino acids. For the CDR3, the DNA is TGTGCCAGCAGTTACTCGAATCCTAGCGGCACTTTTGGGCAGTACTTC. This codes for CASSYSNPSGTFGQYF.

This sequence joins TRBV20-1 and TRBJ1-1, with 8 bases lining up with TRBD1. This CDR3 is built from 14 residues. Germline V gene data show CDR1 as DFQATT and CDR2 as SNEGSKA (reference sequence). V lost 4 bases to trimming and J lost 3 bases; unmatched junction nucleotides: 7. In nucleotides, the CDR3 is TGCAGTGCTAAGCAGGGGGCGGGCGACACTGAAGCTTTCTTT. Amino acid sequence: CSAKQGAGDTEAFF.

This clonotype was found many times. The chain combines TRBV9 with TRBJ1-2; 8 bases are a match to TRBD1. The CDR3 extends over 16 amino acids. The germline V gene encodes CDR1 SGDLS and CDR2 YYNGEE. Trimming removed 3 bases from V and 2 bases from J; junction bases left unmatched: 9. CDR3 nucleotides: TGTGCCAGCAGCGGGAAAGGGGACAGGACGAACTATGGCTACACCTTC. It yields the protein CASSGKGDRTNYGYTF.

In the case of this clonotype: A much larger clone lies one base from this, so it may be a read error. This chain uses TRBV19 with TRBJ1-5; D possibly corresponds to TRBD1 (5 bases). This CDR3 region has 15 residues. Germline CDR1 and CDR2: LNHDA and SQIVND (reference sequence). The V end was cut by 4 bases, the J end by 4 bases, with 14 bases between. CDR3 bases: TGTGCCAGTAGTAGTGAACGGGGCGGGAATCAGCCCCAGCATTTT. It encodes CASSSERGGNQPQHF. Full variable domain (rest looked up from reference TRBV19 and TRBJ1-5): DGGITQSPKYLFRKEGQNVTLSCEQNLNHDAMYWYRQDPGQGLRLIYYSQIVNDFQKGDIAEGYSVSREKKESFPLTVTSAQKNPTAFYLCASSSERGGNQPQHFGDGTRLSIL.

In its sample, this clonotype was seen many times. The chain employs TRBV7-2 and TRBJ2-7, with 7 bases lining up with TRBD2. This CDR3 has 14 amino acids. The V gene's germline CDR1 is SGHTA and CDR2 FQGNSA. Trimming at V came to 5 bases and at J to 4 bases, leaving 8 bases not matched to a gene. CDR3 sequence reads: CASSPGGGVYEQYF. For the CDR3, the DNA is TGTGCCAGCAGCCCCGGGGGAGGGGTTTACGAGCAGTACTTC.